This TCR beta chain is from a study of T cells in Graves' hyperthyroidism and ophthalmopathy. The TCR beta CDR3 regions underwent amplification using RNA transcripts as the source. Carried out on the TCR CDR3, a first-round RT-PCR used the HTBI primer set. TCRdb fed the multiplex PCR reads into MiXCR, producing one record per CDR3 protein. The table includes around 610,000 distinct CDR3 sequences, 14% to 15% detected once. Regarding the study as a whole: Blood also showed most of the thyroid clonotypes that were expanded above 0.001. Ophthalmopathy was distinguished from stable hyperthyroidism by 13 V-J signatures.

This clonotype was picked up a small number of times. Its specificity is unknown. CDR1 and CDR2 (germline): MNHEY, SVGAGI. V lost 1 base, J lost 7 bases, and 8 bases stayed unmatched. The CDR3 is 15 amino acids. Exclusion criteria comprised uncontrolled infection, other autoimmune disease, pregnancy or lactation. The chain recombines TRBV6-5 with TRBJ2-7, with 9 bases identical to TRBD2. Specimen: blood. The receptor was isolated from a woman in her thirties or forties with Graves' ophthalmopathy. The CDR3 loop reads CASSYLASGTGEQYF. CDR3 in DNA: TGTGCCAGCAGTTACTTGGCTAGCGGGACTGGTGAGCAGTACTTC.